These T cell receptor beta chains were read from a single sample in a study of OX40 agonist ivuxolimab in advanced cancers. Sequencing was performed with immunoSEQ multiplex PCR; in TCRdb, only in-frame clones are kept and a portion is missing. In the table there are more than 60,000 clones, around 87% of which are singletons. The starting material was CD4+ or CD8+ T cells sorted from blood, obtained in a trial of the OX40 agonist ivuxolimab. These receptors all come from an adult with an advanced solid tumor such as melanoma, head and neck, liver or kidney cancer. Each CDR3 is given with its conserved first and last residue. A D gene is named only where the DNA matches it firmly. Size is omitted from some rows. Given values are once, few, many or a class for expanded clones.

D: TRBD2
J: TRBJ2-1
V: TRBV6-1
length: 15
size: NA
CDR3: CASNMGGSSYNEQFF
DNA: TGTGCCAGCAATATGGGGGGGAGCTCCTACAATGAGCAGTTCTTC

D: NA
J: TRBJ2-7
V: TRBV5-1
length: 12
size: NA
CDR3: CASSLEGYEQYF
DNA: TGCGCCAGCAGCTTGGAAGGGTACGAGCAGTACTTC

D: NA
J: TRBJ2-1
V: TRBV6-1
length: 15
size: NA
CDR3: CASSEVTLTYNEQFF
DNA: TGTGCCAGCAGTGAAGTTACGCTAACCTACAATGAGCAGTTCTTC

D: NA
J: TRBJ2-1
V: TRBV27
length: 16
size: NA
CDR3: CASSPQAVSSYNEQFF
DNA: TGTGCCAGCAGCCCACAAGCGGTTAGCTCCTACAATGAGCAGTTCTTC

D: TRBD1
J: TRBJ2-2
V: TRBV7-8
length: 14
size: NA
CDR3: CASRTGTGTGELFF
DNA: TGTGCCAGCAGAACCGGGACAGGGACCGGGGAGCTGTTTTTT

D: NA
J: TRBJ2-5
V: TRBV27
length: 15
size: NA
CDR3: CASGRDRADKETQYF
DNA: TGTGCCAGCGGCCGCGACAGAGCCGATAAAGAGACCCAGTACTTC

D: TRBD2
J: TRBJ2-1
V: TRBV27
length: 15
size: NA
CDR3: CASRVGGYSYNEQFF
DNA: TGTGCCAGCAGGGTCGGGGGGTACTCCTACAATGAGCAGTTCTTC

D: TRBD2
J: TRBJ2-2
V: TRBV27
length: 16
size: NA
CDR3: CASRGGTSMNTGELFF
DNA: TGTGCCAGCAGGGGGGGGACGTCAATGAACACCGGGGAGCTGTTTTTT

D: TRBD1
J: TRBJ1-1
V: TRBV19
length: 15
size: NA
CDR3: CASSYPPGQITEAFF
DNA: TGTGCCAGTAGTTACCCACCGGGACAGATCACTGAAGCTTTCTTT

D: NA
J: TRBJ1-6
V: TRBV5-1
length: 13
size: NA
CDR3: CASSLAGISPLHF
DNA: TGCGCCAGCAGCTTGGCGGGGATCTCACCCCTCCACTTT

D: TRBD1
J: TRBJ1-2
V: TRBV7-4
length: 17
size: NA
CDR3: CASSLEGGSGGSYGYTF
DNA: TGTGCCAGCAGCTTAGAAGGGGGCAGCGGCGGTTCCTATGGCTACACCTTC

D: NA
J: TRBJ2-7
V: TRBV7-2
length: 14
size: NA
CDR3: CASSPADTTYEQYF
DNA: TGTGCCAGCAGCCCCGCGGACACTACCTACGAGCAGTACTTC

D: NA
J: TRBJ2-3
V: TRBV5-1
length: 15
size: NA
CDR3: CASSLTGIPTDTQYF
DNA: TGCGCCAGCAGCTTAACAGGGATCCCCACAGATACGCAGTATTTT

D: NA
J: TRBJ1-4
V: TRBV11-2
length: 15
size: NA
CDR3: CASSLVGQGSEKLFF
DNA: TGTGCCAGCAGCTTAGTGGGTCAGGGTAGTGAAAAACTGTTTTTT

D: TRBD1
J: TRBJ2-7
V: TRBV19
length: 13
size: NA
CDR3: CASSMGQGYEQYF
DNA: TGTGCCAGTAGTATGGGACAGGGCTACGAGCAGTACTTC

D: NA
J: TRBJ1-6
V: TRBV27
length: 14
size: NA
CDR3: CASNPISAGSPLHF
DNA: TGTGCCAGCAACCCCATCTCTGCTGGCTCACCCCTCCACTTT

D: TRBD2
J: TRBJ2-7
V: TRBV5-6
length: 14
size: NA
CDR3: CASSPSGLFYEQYF
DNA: TGTGCCAGCAGCCCTAGCGGACTATTCTACGAGCAGTACTTC

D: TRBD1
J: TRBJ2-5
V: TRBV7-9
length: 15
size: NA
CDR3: CASSYSGGPQETQYF
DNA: TGTGCCAGCAGCTATTCAGGGGGCCCCCAAGAGACCCAGTACTTC

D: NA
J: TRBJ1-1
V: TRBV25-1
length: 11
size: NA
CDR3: CASNLDTEAFF
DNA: TGTGCCAGCAACTTGGACACTGAAGCTTTCTTT

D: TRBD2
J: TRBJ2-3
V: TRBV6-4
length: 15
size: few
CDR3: CASSKAGGSTDTQYF
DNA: TGTGCCAGCAGTAAAGCGGGGGGTAGCACAGATACGCAGTATTTT

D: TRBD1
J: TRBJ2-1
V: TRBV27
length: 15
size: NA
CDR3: CASSLGTGVGNEQFF
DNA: TGTGCCAGCAGTTTAGGGACAGGGGTAGGCAATGAGCAGTTCTTC

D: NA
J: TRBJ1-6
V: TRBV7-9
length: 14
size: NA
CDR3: CASSLAGRGSPLHF
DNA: TGTGCCAGCAGCTTAGCGGGCAGGGGTTCACCCCTCCACTTT

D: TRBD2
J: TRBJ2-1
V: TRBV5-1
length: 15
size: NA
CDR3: CASRGRESSYNEQFF
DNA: TGCGCCAGCAGAGGGCGGGAGAGCTCCTACAATGAGCAGTTCTTC